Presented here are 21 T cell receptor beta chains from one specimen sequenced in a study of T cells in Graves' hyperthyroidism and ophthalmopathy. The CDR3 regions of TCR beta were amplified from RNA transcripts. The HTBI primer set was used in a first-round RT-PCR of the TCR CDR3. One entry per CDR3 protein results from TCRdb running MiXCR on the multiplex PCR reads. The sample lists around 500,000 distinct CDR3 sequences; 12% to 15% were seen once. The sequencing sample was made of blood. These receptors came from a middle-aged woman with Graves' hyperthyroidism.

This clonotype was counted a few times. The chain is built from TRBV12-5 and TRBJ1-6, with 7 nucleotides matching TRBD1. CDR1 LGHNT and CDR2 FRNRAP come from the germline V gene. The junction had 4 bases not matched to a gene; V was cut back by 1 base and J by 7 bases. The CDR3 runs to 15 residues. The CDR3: CASGLGQGGNSPLHF. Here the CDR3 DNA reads TGTGCTAGTGGTTTGGGGCAGGGGGGGAATTCACCCCTCCACTTT.

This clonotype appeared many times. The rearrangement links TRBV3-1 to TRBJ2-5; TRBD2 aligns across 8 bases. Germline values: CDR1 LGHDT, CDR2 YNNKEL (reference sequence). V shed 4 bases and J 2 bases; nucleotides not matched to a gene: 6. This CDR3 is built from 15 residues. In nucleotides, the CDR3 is TGTGCCAGCAGCCTAGCGGGATCGGGACAAGAGACCCAGTACTTC. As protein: CASSLAGSGQETQYF.

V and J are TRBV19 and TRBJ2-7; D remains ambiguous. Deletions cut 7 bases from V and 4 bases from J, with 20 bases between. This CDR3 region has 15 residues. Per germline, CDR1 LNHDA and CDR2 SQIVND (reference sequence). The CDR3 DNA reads TGTGCCAGTAAGAACACGGCTAGTGGGAAATACGAGCAGTACTTC. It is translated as CASKNTASGKYEQYF.

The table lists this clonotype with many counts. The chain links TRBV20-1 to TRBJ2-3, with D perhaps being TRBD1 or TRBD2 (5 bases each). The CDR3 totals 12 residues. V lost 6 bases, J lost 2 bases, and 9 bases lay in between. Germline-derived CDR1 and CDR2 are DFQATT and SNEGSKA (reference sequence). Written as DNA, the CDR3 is TGCAGTGCGGGGGACCACACAGATACGCAGTATTTT. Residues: CSAGDHTDTQYF.

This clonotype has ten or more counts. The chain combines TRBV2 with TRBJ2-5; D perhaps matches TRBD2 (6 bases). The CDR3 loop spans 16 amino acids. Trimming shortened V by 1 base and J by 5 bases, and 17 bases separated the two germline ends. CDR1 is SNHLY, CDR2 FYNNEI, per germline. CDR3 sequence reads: CASSEVRTTRGETQYF. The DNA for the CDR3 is TGTGCCAGCAGTGAAGTGCGGACTACCCGCGGGGAGACCCAGTACTTC.

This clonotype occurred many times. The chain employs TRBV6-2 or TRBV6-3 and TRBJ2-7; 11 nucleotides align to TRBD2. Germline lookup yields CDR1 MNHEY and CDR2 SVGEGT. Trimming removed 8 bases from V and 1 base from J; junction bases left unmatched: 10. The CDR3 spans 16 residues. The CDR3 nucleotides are TGTGCCAGCCTTCCAAGATTAGCGGGAGGGTCCTACGAGCAGTACTTC. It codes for CASLPRLAGGSYEQYF.

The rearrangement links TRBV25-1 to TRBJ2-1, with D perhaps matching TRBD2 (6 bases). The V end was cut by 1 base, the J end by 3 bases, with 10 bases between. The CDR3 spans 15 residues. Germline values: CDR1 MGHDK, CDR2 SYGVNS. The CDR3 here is CASSEWGVGYNEQFF. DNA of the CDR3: TGTGCCAGCAGTGAATGGGGGGTAGGCTACAATGAGCAGTTCTTC. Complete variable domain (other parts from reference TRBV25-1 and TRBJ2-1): EADIYQTPRYLVIGTGKKITLECSQTMGHDKMYWYQQDPGMELHLIHYSYGVNSTEKGDLSSESTVSRIRTEHFPLTLESARPSHTSQYLCASSEWGVGYNEQFFGPGTRLTVL.

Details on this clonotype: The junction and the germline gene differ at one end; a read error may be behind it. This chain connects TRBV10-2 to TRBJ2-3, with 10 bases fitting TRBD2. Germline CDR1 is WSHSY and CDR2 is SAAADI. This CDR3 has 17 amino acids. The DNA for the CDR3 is TGCGCCAGCAGTGAGGAGGCGACTAGCGGGCACACAGATATGCAGTATTTT. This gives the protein CASSEEATSGHTDMQYF.

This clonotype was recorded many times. CDR3 residues: CAWSTTGISGYTF. The CDR3 nucleotides read TGTGCCTGGAGTACGACAGGGATCAGTGGCTACACCTTC. The V gene is TRBV30, the J gene TRBJ1-2; 7 positions agree with TRBD1. V shed 2 bases, J shed 7 bases, and the junction held 7 bases outside the gene matches. The germline gives CDR1 GTSNPN, CDR2 SVGIG (reference sequence). The CDR3 spans 13 residues.

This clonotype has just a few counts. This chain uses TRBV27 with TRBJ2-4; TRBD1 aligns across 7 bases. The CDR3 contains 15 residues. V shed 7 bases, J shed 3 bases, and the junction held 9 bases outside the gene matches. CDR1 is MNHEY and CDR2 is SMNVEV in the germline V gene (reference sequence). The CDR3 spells CASTPEGAVKNIQYF. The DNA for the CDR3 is TGTGCCAGCACCCCTGAGGGGGCCGTCAAAAACATTCAGTACTTC.

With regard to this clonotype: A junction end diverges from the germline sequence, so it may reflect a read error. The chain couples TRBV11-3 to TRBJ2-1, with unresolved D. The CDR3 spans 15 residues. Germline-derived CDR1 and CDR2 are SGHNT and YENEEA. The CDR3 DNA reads TGTGCCAGCAGCTTAGATCCTCGAGGTGTGGATGAGCAGCTCTTC. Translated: CASSLDPRGVDEQLF.

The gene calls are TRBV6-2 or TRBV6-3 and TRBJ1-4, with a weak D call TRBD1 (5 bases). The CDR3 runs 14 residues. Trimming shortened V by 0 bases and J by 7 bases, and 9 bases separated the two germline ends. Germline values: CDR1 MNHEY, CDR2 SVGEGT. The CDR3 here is CASSYSRGGEKLFF. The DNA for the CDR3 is TGTGCCAGCAGTTACTCGAGGGGCGGTGAAAAACTGTTTTTT.

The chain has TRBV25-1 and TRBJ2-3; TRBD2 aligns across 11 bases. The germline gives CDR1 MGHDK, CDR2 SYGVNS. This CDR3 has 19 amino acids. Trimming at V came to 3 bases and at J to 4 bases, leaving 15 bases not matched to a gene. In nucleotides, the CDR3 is TGTGCCAGCAGTGACGTCGGACTAGCGGGCCCTCTAGTCGCAGATACGCAGTATTTT. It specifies CASSDVGLAGPLVADTQYF.

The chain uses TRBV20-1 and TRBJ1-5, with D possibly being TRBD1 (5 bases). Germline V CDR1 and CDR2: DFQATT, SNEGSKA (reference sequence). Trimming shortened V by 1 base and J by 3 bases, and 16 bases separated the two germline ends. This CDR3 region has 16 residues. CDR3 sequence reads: CSARVGGAGLNQPQHF. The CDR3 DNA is TGCAGTGCTAGAGTGGGAGGGGCAGGACTCAATCAGCCCCAGCATTTT.

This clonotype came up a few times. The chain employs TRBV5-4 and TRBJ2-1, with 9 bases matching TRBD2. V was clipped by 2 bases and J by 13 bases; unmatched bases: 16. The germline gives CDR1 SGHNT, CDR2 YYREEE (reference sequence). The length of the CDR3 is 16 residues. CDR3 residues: CASSLAGLAGTLPQFF. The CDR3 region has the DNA TGTGCCAGCAGCTTAGCGGGCCTAGCGGGAACCCTACCACAGTTCTTC. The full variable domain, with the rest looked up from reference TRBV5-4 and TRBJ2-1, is ETGVTQSPTHLIKTRGQQVTLRCSSQSGHNTVSWYQQALGQGPQFIFQYYREEENGRGNFPPRFSGLQFPNYSSELNVNALELDDSALYLCASSLAGLAGTLPQFFGPGTRLTVL.

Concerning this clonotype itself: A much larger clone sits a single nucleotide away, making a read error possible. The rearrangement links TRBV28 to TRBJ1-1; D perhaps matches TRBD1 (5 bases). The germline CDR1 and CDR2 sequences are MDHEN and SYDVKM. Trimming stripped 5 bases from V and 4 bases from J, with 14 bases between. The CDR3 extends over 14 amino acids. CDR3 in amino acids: CASSQGLRPTEAFF. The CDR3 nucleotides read TGTGCCAGCAGTCAGGGTCTCAGGCCCACTGAAGCTTTCTTT.

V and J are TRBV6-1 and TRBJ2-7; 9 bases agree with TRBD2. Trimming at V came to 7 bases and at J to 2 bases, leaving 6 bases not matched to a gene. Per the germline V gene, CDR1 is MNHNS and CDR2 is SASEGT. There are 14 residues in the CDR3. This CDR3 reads CASIDLAGPYEQYF. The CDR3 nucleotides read TGTGCCAGCATTGATCTAGCGGGACCCTACGAGCAGTACTTC.

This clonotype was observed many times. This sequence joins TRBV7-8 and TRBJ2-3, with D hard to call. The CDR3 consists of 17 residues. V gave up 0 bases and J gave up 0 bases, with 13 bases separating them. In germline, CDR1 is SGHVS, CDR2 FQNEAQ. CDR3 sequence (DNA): TGTGCCAGCAGCTTAGCGCTGGGAACCCCTAGCACAGATACGCAGTATTTT. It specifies CASSLALGTPSTDTQYF.

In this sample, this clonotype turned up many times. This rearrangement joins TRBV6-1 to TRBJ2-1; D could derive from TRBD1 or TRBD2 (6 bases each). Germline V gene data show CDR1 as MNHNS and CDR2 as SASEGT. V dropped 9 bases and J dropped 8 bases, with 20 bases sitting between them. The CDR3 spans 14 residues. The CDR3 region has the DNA TGTGCCAGTGGGTCGAGGGGGGATCGGGATGAGCAGTTCTTC. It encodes CASGSRGDRDEQFF.

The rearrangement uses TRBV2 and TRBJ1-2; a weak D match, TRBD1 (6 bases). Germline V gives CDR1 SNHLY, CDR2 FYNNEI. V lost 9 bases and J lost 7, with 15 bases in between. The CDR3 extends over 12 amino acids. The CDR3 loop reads CARPKGECGYTF. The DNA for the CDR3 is TGTGCCAGACCAAAGGGGGAGTGTGGCTACACCTTC. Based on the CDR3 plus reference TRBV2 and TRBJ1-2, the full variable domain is EPEVTQTPSHQVTQMGQEVILRCVPISNHLYFYWYRQILGQKVEFLVSFYNNEISEKSEIFDDQFSVERPDGSNFTLKIRSTKLEDSAMYFCARPKGECGYTFGSGTRLTVV.

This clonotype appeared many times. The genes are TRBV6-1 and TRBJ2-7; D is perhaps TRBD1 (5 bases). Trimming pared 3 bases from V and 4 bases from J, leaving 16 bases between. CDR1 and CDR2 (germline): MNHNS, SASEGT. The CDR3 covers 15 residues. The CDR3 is CASSEGPRLRYEQYF. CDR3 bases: TGTGCCAGCAGTGAGGGGCCCCGGTTGAGGTACGAGCAGTACTTC.